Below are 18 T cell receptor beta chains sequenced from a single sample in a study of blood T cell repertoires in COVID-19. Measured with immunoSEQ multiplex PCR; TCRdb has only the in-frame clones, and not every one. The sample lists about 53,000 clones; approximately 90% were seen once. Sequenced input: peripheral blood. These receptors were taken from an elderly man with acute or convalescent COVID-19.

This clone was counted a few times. The CDR3 DNA follows: TGCGCCAGCAGCAGTAGGGGGCGCGGTGGCTACACCTTC. Translating gives CASSSRGRGGYTF. J is TRBJ1-2 and V is TRBV5-1; 7 nucleotides agree with TRBD1. The CDR3 runs to 13 residues. Looked up from germline, CDR1 is SGHRS and CDR2 is YFSETQ. V dropped 4 bases and J dropped 7; count of bases not matched to a gene: 7.

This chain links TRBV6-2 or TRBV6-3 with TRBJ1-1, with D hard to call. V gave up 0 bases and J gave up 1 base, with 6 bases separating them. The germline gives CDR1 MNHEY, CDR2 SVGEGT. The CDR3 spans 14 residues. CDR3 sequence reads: CASSYSAKNTEAFF. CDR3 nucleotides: TGTGCCAGCAGTTACTCGGCAAAGAACACTGAAGCTTTCTTT.

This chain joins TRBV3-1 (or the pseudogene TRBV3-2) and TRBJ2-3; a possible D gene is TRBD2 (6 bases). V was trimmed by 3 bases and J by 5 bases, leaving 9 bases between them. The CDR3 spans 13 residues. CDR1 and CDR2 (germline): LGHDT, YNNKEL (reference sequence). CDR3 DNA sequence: TGTGCCAGCAGCCACTTGGAGGGAGATACGCAGTATTTT. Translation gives CASSHLEGDTQYF.

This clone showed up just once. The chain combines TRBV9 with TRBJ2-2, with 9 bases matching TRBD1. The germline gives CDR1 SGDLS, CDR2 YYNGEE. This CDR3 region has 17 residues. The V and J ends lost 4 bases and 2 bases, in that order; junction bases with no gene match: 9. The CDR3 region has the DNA TGTGCCAGCAGCCCCAAAGGGGGACAGGGCAACACCGGGGAGCTGTTTTTT. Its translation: CASSPKGGQGNTGELFF.

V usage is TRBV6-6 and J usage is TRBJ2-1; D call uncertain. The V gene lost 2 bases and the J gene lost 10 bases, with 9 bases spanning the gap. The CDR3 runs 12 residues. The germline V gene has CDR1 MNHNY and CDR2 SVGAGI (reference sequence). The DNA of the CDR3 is TGTGCCAGCAGTTACATCTCAGGAGAGCAGTTCTTC. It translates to CASSYISGEQFF.

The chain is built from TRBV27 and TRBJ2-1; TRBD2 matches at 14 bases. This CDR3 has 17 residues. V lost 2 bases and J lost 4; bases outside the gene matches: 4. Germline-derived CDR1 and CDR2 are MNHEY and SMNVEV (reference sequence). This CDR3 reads CASSLRRLAGGYNEQFF. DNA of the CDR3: TGTGCCAGCAGTTTACGTCGACTAGCGGGGGGGTACAATGAGCAGTTCTTC.

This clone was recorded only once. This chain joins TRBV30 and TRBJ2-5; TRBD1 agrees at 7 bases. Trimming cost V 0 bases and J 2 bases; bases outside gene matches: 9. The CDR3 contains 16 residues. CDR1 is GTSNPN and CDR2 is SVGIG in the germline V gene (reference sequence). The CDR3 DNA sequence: TGTGCCTGGAGTGTTCCCCGGACAGGATTTCAAGAGACCCAGTACTTC. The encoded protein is CAWSVPRTGFQETQYF.

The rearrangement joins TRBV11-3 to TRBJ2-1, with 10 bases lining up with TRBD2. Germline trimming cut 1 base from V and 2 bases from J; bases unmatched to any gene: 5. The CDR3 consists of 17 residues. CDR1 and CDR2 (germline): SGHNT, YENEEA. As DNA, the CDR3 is TGTGCCAGCAGCTTAGCTCAGAGCGGGGGGGCCTACAATGAGCAGTTCTTC. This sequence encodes CASSLAQSGGAYNEQFF.

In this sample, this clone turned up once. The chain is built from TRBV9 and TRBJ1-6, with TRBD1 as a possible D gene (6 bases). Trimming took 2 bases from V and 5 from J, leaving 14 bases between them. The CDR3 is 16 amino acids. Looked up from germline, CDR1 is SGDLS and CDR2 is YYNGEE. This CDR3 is CASSVTGTSNNSPLHF. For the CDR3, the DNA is TGTGCCAGCAGCGTTACCGGGACATCAAATAATTCACCCCTCCACTTT.

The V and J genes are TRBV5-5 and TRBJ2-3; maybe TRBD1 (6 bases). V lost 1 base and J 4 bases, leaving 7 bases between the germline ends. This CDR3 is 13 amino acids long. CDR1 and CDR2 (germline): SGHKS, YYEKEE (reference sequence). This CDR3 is CASSLTGPDTQYF. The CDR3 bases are TGTGCCAGCAGCTTGACAGGGCCAGATACGCAGTATTTT. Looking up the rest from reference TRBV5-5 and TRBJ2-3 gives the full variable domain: DAGVTQSPTHLIKTRGQQVTLRCSPISGHKSVSWYQQVLGQGPQFIFQYYEKEERGRGNFPDRFSARQFPNYSSELNVNALLLGDSALYLCASSLTGPDTQYFGPGTRLTVL.

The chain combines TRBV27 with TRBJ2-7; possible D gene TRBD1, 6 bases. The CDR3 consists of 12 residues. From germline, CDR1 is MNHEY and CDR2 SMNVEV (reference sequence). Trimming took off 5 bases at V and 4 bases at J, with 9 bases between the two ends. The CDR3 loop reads CASSLRGYEQYF. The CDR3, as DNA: TGTGCCAGCAGTCTCAGGGGTTACGAGCAGTACTTC.

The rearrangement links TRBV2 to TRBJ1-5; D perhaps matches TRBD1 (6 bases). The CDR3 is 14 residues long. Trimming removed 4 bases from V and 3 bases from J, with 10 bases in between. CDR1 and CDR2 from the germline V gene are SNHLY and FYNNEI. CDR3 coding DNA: TGTGCCAGCAGTGGAACAGGGCTCAATCAGCCCCAGCATTTT. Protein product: CASSGTGLNQPQHF.

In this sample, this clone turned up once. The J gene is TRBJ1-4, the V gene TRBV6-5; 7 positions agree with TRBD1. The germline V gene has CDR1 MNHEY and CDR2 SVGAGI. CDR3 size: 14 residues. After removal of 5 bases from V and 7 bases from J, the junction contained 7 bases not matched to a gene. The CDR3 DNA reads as TGTGCCAGCAGTCCCGGACAGGTTCGTGAAAAACTGTTTTTT. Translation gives CASSPGQVREKLFF.

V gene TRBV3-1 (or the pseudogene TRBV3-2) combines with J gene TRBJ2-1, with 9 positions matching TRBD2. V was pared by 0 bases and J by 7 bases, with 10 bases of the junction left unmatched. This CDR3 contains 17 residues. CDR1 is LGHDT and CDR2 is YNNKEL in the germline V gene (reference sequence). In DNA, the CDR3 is TGTGCCAGCAGCCAAGATTTGCGCGGGGGGGCCCGTAATGAGCAGTTCTTC. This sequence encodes CASSQDLRGGARNEQFF.

The CDR3 reads CASGSGTVSSYEQYF. For the CDR3, the DNA is TGCGCCAGCGGATCCGGGACAGTTAGCTCCTACGAGCAGTACTTC. V and J are TRBV5-1 and TRBJ2-7; 7 bases line up with TRBD1. Trimming cost V 7 bases and J 0 bases; bases outside gene matches: 10. CDR1 and CDR2 from the germline V gene are SGHRS and YFSETQ. The CDR3 loop spans 15 amino acids.

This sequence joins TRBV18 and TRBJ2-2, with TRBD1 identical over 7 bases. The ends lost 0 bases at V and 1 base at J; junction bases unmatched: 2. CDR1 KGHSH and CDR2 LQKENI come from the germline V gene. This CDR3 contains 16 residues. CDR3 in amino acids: CASSPPGGENTGELFF. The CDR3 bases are TGTGCCAGCTCACCACCAGGGGGCGAGAACACCGGGGAGCTGTTTTTT.

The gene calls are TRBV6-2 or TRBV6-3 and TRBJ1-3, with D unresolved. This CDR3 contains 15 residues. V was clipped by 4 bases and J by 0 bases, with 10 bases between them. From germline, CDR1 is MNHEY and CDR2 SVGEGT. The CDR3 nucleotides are TGTGCCAGCAGTTCCTCTTTCATCTCTGGAAACACCATATATTTT. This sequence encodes CASSSSFISGNTIYF.

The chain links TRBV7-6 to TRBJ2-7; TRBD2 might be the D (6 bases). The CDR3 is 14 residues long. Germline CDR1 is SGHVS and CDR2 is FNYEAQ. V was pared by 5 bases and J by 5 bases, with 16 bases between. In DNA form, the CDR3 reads TGTGCCAGCAGCCTATGGGAGGTGCCCCACGAGCAGTACTTC. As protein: CASSLWEVPHEQYF.